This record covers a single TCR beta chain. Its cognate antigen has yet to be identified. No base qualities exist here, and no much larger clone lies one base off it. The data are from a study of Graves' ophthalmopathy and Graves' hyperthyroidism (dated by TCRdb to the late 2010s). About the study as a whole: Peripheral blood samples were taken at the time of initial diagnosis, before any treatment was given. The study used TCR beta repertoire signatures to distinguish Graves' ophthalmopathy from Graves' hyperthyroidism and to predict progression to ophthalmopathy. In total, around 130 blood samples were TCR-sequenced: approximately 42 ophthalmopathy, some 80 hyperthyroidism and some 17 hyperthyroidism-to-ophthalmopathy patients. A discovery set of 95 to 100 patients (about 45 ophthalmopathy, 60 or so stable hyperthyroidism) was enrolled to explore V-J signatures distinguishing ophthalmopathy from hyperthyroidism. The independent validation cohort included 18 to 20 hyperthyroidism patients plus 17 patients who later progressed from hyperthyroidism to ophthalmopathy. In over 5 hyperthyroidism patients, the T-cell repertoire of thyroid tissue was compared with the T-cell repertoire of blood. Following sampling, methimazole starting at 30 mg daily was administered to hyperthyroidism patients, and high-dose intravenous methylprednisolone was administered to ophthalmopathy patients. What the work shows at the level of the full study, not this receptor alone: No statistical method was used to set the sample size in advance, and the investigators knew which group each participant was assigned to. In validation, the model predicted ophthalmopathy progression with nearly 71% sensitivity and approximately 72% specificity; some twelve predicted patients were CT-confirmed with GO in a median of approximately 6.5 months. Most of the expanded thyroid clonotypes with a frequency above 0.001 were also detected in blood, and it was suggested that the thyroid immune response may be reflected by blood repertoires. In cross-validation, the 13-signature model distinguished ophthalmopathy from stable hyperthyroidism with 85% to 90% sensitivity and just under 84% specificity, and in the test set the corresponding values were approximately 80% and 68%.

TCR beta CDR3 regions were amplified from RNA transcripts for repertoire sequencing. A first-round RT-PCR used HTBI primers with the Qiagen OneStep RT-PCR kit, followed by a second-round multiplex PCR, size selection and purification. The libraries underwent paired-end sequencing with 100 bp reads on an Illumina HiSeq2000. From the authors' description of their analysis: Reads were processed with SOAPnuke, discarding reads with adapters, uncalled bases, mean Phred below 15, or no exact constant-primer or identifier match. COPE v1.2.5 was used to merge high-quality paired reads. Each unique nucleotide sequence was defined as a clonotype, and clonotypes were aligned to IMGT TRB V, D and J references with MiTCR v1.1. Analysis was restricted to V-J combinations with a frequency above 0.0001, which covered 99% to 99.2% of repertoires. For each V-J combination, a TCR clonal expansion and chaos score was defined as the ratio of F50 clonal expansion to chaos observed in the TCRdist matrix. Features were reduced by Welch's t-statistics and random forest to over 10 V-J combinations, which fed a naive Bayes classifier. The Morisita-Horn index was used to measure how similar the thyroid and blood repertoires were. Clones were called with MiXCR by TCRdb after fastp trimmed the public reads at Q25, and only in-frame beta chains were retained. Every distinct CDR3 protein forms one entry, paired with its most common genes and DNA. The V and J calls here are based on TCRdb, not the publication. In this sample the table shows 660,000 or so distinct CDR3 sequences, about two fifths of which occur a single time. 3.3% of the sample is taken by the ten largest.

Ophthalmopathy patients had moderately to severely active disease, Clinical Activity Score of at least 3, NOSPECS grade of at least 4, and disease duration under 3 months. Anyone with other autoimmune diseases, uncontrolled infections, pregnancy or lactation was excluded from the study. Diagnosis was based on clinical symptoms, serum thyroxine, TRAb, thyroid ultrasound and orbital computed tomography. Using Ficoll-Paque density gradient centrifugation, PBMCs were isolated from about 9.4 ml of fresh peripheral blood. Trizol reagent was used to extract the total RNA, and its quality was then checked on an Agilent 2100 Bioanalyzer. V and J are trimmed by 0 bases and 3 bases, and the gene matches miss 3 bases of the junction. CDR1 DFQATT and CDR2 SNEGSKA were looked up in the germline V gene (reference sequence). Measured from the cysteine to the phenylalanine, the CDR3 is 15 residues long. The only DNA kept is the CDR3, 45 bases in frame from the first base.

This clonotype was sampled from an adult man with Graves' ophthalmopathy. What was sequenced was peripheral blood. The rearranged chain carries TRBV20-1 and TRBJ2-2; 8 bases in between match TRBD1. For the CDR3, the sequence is CSARETGEHTGELFF. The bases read TGCAGTGCTAGAGAGACAGGGGAGCACACCGGGGAGCTGTTTTTT.